This T cell receptor (beta chain) was captured by sequencing in a study of Graves' ophthalmopathy and Graves' hyperthyroidism. Overall study: Peripheral blood samples were taken at initial diagnosis, before any treatment.

Regarding the study as a whole: For predicting ophthalmopathy progression, the model had 55% to 71% sensitivity and approximately 72% specificity. Blood also held most thyroid clonotypes expanded above 0.001 frequency.

Exclusion applied to patients with other autoimmune diseases, uncontrolled infections, pregnancy or lactation. The CDR3 consists of 15 residues. Germline CDR1 SGHTA, CDR2 FQGNSA. Trimming stripped 5 bases from V and 4 bases from J, with 12 bases between. Amplification from RNA transcripts yielded the TCR beta CDR3 regions. HTBI primers were employed in first-round RT-PCR, then a second-round multiplex PCR followed. TCRdb used MiXCR to reprocess the multiplex PCR reads, holding one entry per CDR3 protein. The sample records roughly 400,000 distinct CDR3 sequences, around 16% being singletons. This clonotype was counted many times. Antigen: not known.

This receptor was identified in a woman between 18 and 29 years old with Graves' ophthalmopathy. The genes are TRBV7-2 and TRBJ1-6; tentative D call: TRBD1 (5 bases). The sequencing sample was made of peripheral blood. CDR3 residues: CASSPQEAYNSPLHF. CDR3 in DNA: TGTGCCAGCAGCCCACAGGAGGCGTATAATTCACCCCTCCACTTT.